Sequencing of this T cell receptor beta chain was carried out in a study of T-cell reconstitution after alpha-beta-depleted transplantation in children. Study-wide results and caveats: Several patients had high TCRbeta diversity at day 60; it came from surviving recipient T cells and thymic progenitors. Several hundred expanded graft clones reportedly gave rise to the alpha-beta T cells present about two months after transplant. The authors attributed T-cell counts and diversity one year after transplant mostly to newly produced T cells.

Unique molecular identifiers tagged the TCRbeta library. A single record per CDR3 protein comes from TCRdb applying MiXCR to the PCR reads. Here the sample spans around 140,000 distinct CDR3 sequences, around 9% being singletons. This clonotype was seen ten or more times. Antigen specificity is unknown. This TCR came from a female patient between 2 and 15 years old who had a stem cell transplant for congenital amegakaryocytic thrombocytopenia, so the T cells may come from the graft donor. The material sequenced was PBMCs, mostly from graft donor cells, taken 180 days after TCRalphabeta/CD19-depleted stem cell transplant.

The CDR3 loop reads CSAPSGTTRETQYF. In DNA form, the CDR3 reads TGCAGTGCCCCGTCGGGGACTACGAGGGAGACCCAGTACTTC. V usage is TRBV20-1 and J usage is TRBJ2-5, with TRBD2 identical over 7 bases. The germline V gene encodes CDR1 DFQATT and CDR2 SNEGSKA (reference sequence). V gave up 6 bases and J gave up 5 bases; unmatched junction bases: 12. The CDR3 consists of 14 residues.